This T cell receptor beta chain came from a study of T cells in Graves' hyperthyroidism and ophthalmopathy (dated by TCRdb to the late 2010s). General notes on the study: Peripheral blood samples were taken at initial diagnosis, before any treatment was given. Following sampling, methimazole starting at 30 mg daily was given to hyperthyroidism patients, and high-dose intravenous methylprednisolone was given to ophthalmopathy patients. In addition, the study compared T-cell repertoires in thyroid tissue and in blood from about six Graves' hyperthyroidism patients. To identify distinguishing TCR V-J signatures, a discovery cohort of around 100 patients was used, comprising 40 to 45 with Graves' ophthalmopathy and around 60 with stable Graves' hyperthyroidism. According to the paper, TCR Vbeta CDR3 sequencing was carried out on about 140 peripheral blood samples, which came from 40 to 45 ophthalmopathy, 80 or so hyperthyroidism and approximately 17 progressor patients. Prospective prediction of ophthalmopathy was tested in an independent validation cohort consisting of about 20 hyperthyroidism patients and some 15 patients who later progressed to ophthalmopathy. For training and testing, the 100 patients in the discovery cohort were randomly divided in a 7:3 ratio.

Ophthalmopathy patients had moderately to severely active disease, Clinical Activity Score of at least 3, NOSPECS grade of at least 4, and duration under 3 months. Patients with uncontrolled infections, other autoimmune diseases, pregnancy or lactation were excluded. Diagnoses were based on clinical symptoms, serum thyroxine and TRAb, thyroid ultrasound and orbital computed tomography. Ficoll-Paque density gradient centrifugation was used to isolate PBMCs from 10 ml of fresh peripheral blood. Total RNA was extracted with Trizol reagent, and quality was checked on an Agilent 2100 Bioanalyzer. Study-level results and caveats: Most expanded thyroid clonotypes (frequency above 0.001) were also detected in blood, a finding suggesting that blood repertoires may reflect thyroid immune responses. In validation, the model predicted progression to ophthalmopathy with over 65% sensitivity and roughly 72% specificity, a median of 6.5 months before onset. No statistical method was used to set the sample size in advance, and investigators knew the group allocation. A model built on a 13 V-J signature distinguished ophthalmopathy from stable hyperthyroidism, reaching roughly 88% sensitivity and 81.08% specificity in cross-validation and 80%/75% in testing.

The TCR beta CDR3 regions were amplified from RNA transcripts. For the first round of RT-PCR on the TCR CDR3, the HTBI primer set was used together with the Qiagen OneStep RT-PCR kit. The libraries were constructed in a second round of multiplex PCR and then size-selected and purified. Libraries were sequenced paired-end with 100 bp reads on an Illumina HiSeq2000. Regarding the original processing steps: SOAPnuke was used to process the raw data, with reads discarded if the reads contained adapters or uncalled bases, had a mean Phred below 15, or lacked an exact constant-primer or identifier match. COPE v1.2.5 was used to merge the high-quality paired reads, and each unique nucleotide sequence was defined as a clonotype. MiTCR v1.1 was used to align clonotypes to the IMGT TRBV, TRBD and TRBJ reference segments. The analysis included only V-J combinations with a frequency above 0.0001, which together covered more than 98% of the repertoires. A TCS score was defined as the ratio between F50 (clonal expansion) and ExV (chaos), using BLOSUM62-based TCRdist between CDR3 peptides within each V-J. Welch's t-statistics and random forest reduced roughly 530 V-J features to roughly 13, which were used in a naive Bayes classifier (R e1071). Through fastp at Q25 and MiXCR, TCRdb rebuilt clones from the public reads, retaining in-frame beta chains. Identical CDR3 protein sequences are pooled into one entry, listed with their most common genes and DNA. The V and J calls reflect TCRdb's pipeline rather than the authors' work. The sample table lists more than 300,000 distinct CDR3 sequences, 14% of them with a count of one. The ten biggest clones cover about 18% of the sample.

V loses 3 bases, J loses 4 bases, and the germline ends lie 12 bases apart. From the cysteine through the phenylalanine, the CDR3 covers 14 amino acids. Solely the CDR3 DNA is kept, with 42 bases framed from the first base. Reading the germline V gene gives CDR1 SGHTA and CDR2 FQGNSA. This clonotype was seen at least ten times. Which antigen it targets is not known. Base qualities are not recorded, but no much larger clone differs from it by a single base. The chain was built from TRBV7-2 and TRBJ1-2; the D gene is unclear. Sequenced input: blood. The receptor was isolated from a woman under 40 with Graves' ophthalmopathy. DNA sequence: TGTGCCAGCAGCTTCACCGATTTGGGCTATGGCTACACCTTC. The translation is CASSFTDLGYGYTF.